The rows below give T cell receptor beta chains drawn from one sample of a study of T cells in Graves' hyperthyroidism and ophthalmopathy. Each CDR3 protein is one row after TCRdb ran MiXCR on the multiplex PCR reads. The data show under 700,000 distinct CDR3 sequences, around 15% seen once. The sequenced sample consisted of blood. All receptors derive from a woman aged 18-29 years with Graves' hyperthyroidism. The CDR3 runs from the conserved cysteine through the conserved F or W. The D gene is left open where the match is weak. Rows may omit the clone size; those that give it use once, few, many or a size class.

J	size	D	V	length	DNA	CDR3
TRBJ2-1	-	TRBD2	TRBV7-2	15	TGTGCCAGCAGCTTACTAGCGGGAGACGGGAATGAGCAGTTCTTC	CASSLLAGDGNEQFF
TRBJ2-7	many	-	TRBV7-9	13	TGTGCCAGCAGCTTATCGTTGTCCTACGAGCAGTACTTC	CASSLSLSYEQYF
TRBJ1-5	few	TRBD1	TRBV7-9	16	TGTGCCAGCAGCTTAGGTAGGGGACAGAGCAATCAGCCCCAGCATTTT	CASSLGRGQSNQPQHF
TRBJ1-6	-	TRBD1	TRBV28	15	TGTGCCAGCAGTACCTTTACAGGGGATAATTCACCCCTCCACTTT	CASSTFTGDNSPLHF
TRBJ1-5	-	-	TRBV10-3	14	TGTGCCATCAGTGACGACAGACCTAATCAGCCCCAGCATTTT	CAISDDRPNQPQHF
TRBJ1-6	-	TRBD1	TRBV7-2	15	TGTGCCAGCAGCGGGCAGGGGGCCTATAATTCACCCCTCCACTTT	CASSGQGAYNSPLHF
TRBJ1-6	-	TRBD1	TRBV19	18	TGTGCCAGTAGTATAGGTGGGGACAGCAGCTCCTATAATTCACCCCTCCACTTT	CASSIGGDSSSYNSPLHF
TRBJ1-2	few	TRBD1	TRBV7-9	13	TGTGCCAGCACGGGACAGACATTTTATGGCTACACCTTC	CASTGQTFYGYTF
TRBJ2-3	many	-	TRBV6-1	13	TGTGCCACCCGGTCTACCGGGACAGATACGCAGTATTTT	CATRSTGTDTQYF
TRBJ1-4	few	TRBD1	TRBV10-3	14	TGTGCCATCAGAGGGACAGGGGGAAATGAAAAACTGTTTTTT	CAIRGTGGNEKLFF
TRBJ2-1	many	TRBD2	TRBV11-2	16	TGTGCCAGCAGCTTAGATCACGGGAGGTTCTACAATGAGCAGTTCTTC	CASSLDHGRFYNEQFF
TRBJ2-1	many	-	TRBV6-1	14	TGTGCCAGCACCATAAACCCGGGGCAGCGGGAGCAGTTCTTC	CASTINPGQREQFF
TRBJ1-5	few	-	TRBV2	14	TGTGCCAGCAGTTGGAGGACGGGGGATCAGCCCCAGCATTTT	CASSWRTGDQPQHF
TRBJ1-5	many	TRBD1	TRBV28	14	TGTGCCAGCATCAAGGACAGGTTCAATCAGCCCCAGCATTTT	CASIKDRFNQPQHF
TRBJ2-2	many	-	TRBV2	13	TGTGCCAGCAGTGCTTTGGGCACCGGGGAGCTGTTTTTT	CASSALGTGELFF
TRBJ2-3	many	TRBD2	TRBV7-2	21	TGTGCCAGCAGCCGCCCGCTCGGGACTAGCGGGAGGCCCCGAAGCACAGATACGCAGTATTTT	CASSRPLGTSGRPRSTDTQYF
TRBJ1-1	-	-	TRBV5-1	17	TGCGCCAGCAGCTTGGTGGGGCAGGGTATACCAGGCGGTGAAGCTTTCTTT	CASSLVGQGIPGGEAFF
TRBJ2-7	many	-	TRBV10-1	15	TGCGCCAGCAGTGCGACCGGGACGGAATCCTACGAGCAGTACTTC	CASSATGTESYEQYF
TRBJ2-7	many	TRBD1	TRBV11-2	17	TGTGCCAGCAGCTTAGCAGTTCGACAGGGCCTTTCCTACGAGCAGTACTTC	CASSLAVRQGLSYEQYF
TRBJ1-2	many	TRBD1	TRBV10-1	17	TGCGCCAGCAGCCAGCATTCCGGACAGGGGAGTTACTATGGCTACACCTTC	CASSQHSGQGSYYGYTF
TRBJ2-1	many	-	TRBV3-1	16	TGTGCCAGCAGCCAAGATGGGGCAGGGGCTGACAATGAGCAGTTCTTC	CASSQDGAGADNEQFF
TRBJ1-5	-	-	TRBV28	16	TGTGCCAGCAGTTTTGGCAGGGCCTATAGCGATCAGCCCCAGCATTTT	CASSFGRAYSDQPQHF
TRBJ2-2	many	TRBD2	TRBV6-2/TRBV6-3	17	TGTGCCAGCAGTAAGAGACTAGCGGGAGATGGCACCGGGGAGCTGTTTTTT	CASSKRLAGDGTGELFF
TRBJ1-2	-	-	TRBV4-2	17	TGTGCCAGCAGCCAGGAATTTTGGGACATCGGACTTTATGGCTACACCTTC	CASSQEFWDIGLYGYTF
TRBJ2-1	many	TRBD2	TRBV24-1	15	TGTGCCACCAGTGATTTTGCGGGAGCCTACAATGAGCAGTTCTTC	CATSDFAGAYNEQFF
TRBJ2-3	many	TRBD2	TRBV6-1	15	TGTGCCAGCAGTGGTCTAGCGGGGGGACCAGATACGCAGTATTTT	CASSGLAGGPDTQYF
TRBJ1-2	few	TRBD1	TRBV19	16	TGTGCCAGTAGTAAACAGTTGGACAGGGCGTTTTATGGCTACACCTTC	CASSKQLDRAFYGYTF
TRBJ2-3	many	-	TRBV6-2/TRBV6-3	15	TGTGCCAGCCACCTACTAGGGGCGCGCACAGATACGCAGTATTTT	CASHLLGARTDTQYF